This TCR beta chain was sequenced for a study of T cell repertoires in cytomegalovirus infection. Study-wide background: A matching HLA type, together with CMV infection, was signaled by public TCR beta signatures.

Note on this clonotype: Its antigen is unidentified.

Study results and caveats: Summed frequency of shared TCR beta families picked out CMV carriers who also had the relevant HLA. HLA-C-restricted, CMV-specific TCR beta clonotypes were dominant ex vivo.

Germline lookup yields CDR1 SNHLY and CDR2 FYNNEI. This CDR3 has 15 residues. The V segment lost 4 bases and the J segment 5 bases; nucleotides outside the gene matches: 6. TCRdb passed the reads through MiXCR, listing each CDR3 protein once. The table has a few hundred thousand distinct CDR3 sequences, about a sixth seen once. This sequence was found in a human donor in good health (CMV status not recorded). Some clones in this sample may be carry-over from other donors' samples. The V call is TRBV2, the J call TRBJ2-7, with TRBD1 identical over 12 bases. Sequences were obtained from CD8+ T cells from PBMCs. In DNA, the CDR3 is TGTGCCAGCAGTGCACCGGGACAGGGGGCCCACGAGCAGTACTTC. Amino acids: CASSAPGQGAHEQYF.